Sequencing of this T cell receptor (beta chain) was carried out in a study of T-cell memory formation after mild COVID-19. The wider study: Clusters of TCRs were largely donor specific. Study results and limitations: CD4+ contracting clones were mainly CM and EM; CD8+ ones, EMRA.

TCRdb reprocessed the 5' RACE reads with MiXCR, giving one entry per CDR3 protein. In the table there are 530,000 or so distinct CDR3 sequences, around a sixth of which are singletons. In regard to this clonotype: Its antigen is unknown.

The germline gives CDR1 SGHDT, CDR2 YYEEEE. Between the trimmed V and J ends, which lost 4 bases and 3 bases, there was a span of 14 bases. The CDR3 is 15 amino acids. This clonotype originated in an adult woman who had mild COVID-19 (a few samples of this study predate the infection). Cell type and time point are not known. Sequencing was carried out using PBMCs or a T cell subset sorted from them (not recorded which). The chain recombines TRBV5-6 with TRBJ2-1; D possibly corresponds to TRBD2 (6 bases). CDR3 region: CASSLEGYYYNEQFF. In DNA, the CDR3 is TGTGCCAGCAGCCTGGAGGGGTACTACTACAATGAGCAGTTCTTC.